This T cell receptor beta chain emerged from a study of blood T cell repertoires in COVID-19. Study in general: Sites in the United States, Italy and Spain provided acute and convalescent COVID-19 samples. Nucleic acid was either cDNA or gDNA, and it came from T cells, B-cell-depleted T cells, or PBMCs.

Methods used by the authors: How many nucleated cells were present was estimated from reference gene primer amplification. TCRdb's copy holds only in-frame clones and misses some; the assay was immunoSEQ multiplex PCR. V, J and clone size reflect that table, while D and trimming were determined from the DNA. The sample yields about 34,000 clones, 60% to 80% seen once. The CDR3 covers 14 residues. Trimming cost V 4 bases and J 7 bases; bases outside gene matches: 6. The germline V gene has CDR1 MGHRA and CDR2 YSYEKL. This TCR came from a woman aged 60-75 years with acute or convalescent COVID-19. The specimen sequenced was peripheral blood. This sequence joins TRBV4-1 and TRBJ1-3, with 8 bases lining up with TRBD1. The CDR3: CASSLQGAHNTIYF. DNA of the CDR3: TGCGCCAGCAGCCTCCAGGGGGCCCACAACACCATATATTTT.